The clone carrying this T cell receptor beta chain rates as medium-sized. Its cognate antigen is unknown. Multiplex PCR employing 32 V and 13 J primers generated amplicons of the TCR beta CDR3. One entry per CDR3 protein, called by TCRdb with MiXCR from the multiplex PCR reads. Of about 20,000 distinct CDR3 sequences listed, less than 35% are singletons. Samples each supplied approximately 0.55 ug of bulk tumor genomic DNA as template. Widely spaced biopsies, several per primary tumor, were obtained at surgery. Curative operations were performed on patients who had untreated, newly diagnosed non-small cell lung cancer. This sample stems from a study of immune heterogeneity within non-small cell lung tumors. The study's findings and limits: Locally, T-cell clonality showed a moderate but significant correlation with tumor mutational burden measured at the same site (R about 0.34). Identical dominant CDR3 beta clonotypes recurred across a patient's tumor sites, together with site-unique high-frequency clones.

Germline-derived CDR1 and CDR2 are SNHLY and FYNNEI. The V gene lost 4 bases and the J gene lost 3 bases, with 10 bases spanning the gap. This CDR3 is 13 amino acids long. The rearrangement uses TRBV2 and TRBJ2-7, with a weak D call TRBD1 (5 bases). The specimen sequenced was lung tumor tissue. This receptor was obtained from a man aged 40-55 years with non-small cell lung cancer. Written as DNA, the CDR3 is TGTGCCAGCAGTGGTCAGGGCCACTACGAGCAGTACTTC. Translating gives CASSGQGHYEQYF. The full variable domain, completed using reference TRBV2 and TRBJ2-7, is EPEVTQTPSHQVTQMGQEVILRCVPISNHLYFYWYRQILGQKVEFLVSFYNNEISEKSEIFDDQFSVERPDGSNFTLKIRSTKLEDSAMYFCASSGQGHYEQYFGPGTRLTVT.